The sequence of this T cell receptor (beta chain) was determined in a study of response to subunit inactivated influenza vaccine. Study findings and constraints: T cells newly recruited by each seasonal influenza vaccination are few, the authors suggested.

V lost 4 bases, J lost 6 bases, and 8 bases stayed unmatched. Looked up from germline, CDR1 is MNHEY and CDR2 is SVGEGT. CDR3 size: 15 residues. TCRdb re-called the RT-PCR reads through MiXCR, storing one row per CDR3 protein. The table has about 480,000 distinct CDR3 sequences, 10% to 15% seen once; the top ten hold 13%. This clonotype has more than one count but fewer than ten. Its specificity is not known. V gene TRBV6-2 or TRBV6-3 combines with J gene TRBJ2-2; 7 positions agree with TRBD2. The source material was PBMCs from blood, sampled roughly 45 days after vaccination. The sequence came from a man aged 45-65 years who received an inactivated influenza vaccine. CDR3 residues: CASSFSRRESGELFF. CDR3 sequence (DNA): TGTGCCAGCAGTTTCTCAAGGCGGGAGTCCGGGGAGCTGTTTTTT.